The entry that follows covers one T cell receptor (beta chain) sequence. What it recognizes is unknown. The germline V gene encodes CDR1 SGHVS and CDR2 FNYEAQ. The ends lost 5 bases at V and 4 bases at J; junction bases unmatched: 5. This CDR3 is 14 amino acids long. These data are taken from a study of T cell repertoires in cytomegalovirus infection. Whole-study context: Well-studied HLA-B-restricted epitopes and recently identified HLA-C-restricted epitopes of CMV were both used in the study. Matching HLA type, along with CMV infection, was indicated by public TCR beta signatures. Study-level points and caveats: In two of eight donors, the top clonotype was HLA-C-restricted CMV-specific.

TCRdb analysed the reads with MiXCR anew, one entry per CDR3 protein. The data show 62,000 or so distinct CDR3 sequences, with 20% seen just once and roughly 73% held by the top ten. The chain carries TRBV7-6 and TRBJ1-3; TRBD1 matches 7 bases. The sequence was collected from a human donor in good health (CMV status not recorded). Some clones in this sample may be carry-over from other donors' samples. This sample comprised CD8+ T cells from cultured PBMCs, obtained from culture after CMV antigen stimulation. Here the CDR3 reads CASSPDRAGNTIYF. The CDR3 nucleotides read TGTGCCAGCAGCCCTGACAGGGCCGGAAACACCATATATTTT.